This T cell receptor beta chain was documented in a study of shared clonotypes between healthy human individuals. This clone occurred once. The V gene end was trimmed by 4 bases and the J gene end by 4 bases; junction bases not matched to a gene: 9. The V gene's germline CDR1 is WNHNN and CDR2 SYGVQD (reference sequence). The CDR3 is 16 amino acids. Data came from immunoSEQ multiplex PCR; TCRdb stores just in-frame clones and leaves some out. The repertoire holds 2 million to 2.5 million clones, 80% to 95% seen once, with 0.39% in the top ten. The chain links TRBV10-1 to TRBJ2-1, with 8 positions matching TRBD2. Sequenced material: naive CD4+ T cells from PBMCs. Sample subset: CD45RA+ positively selected. This clonotype was sampled from a man aged 18 to 29 in good health. Some clones in this sample may be carry-over from other donors' samples. DNA of the CDR3: TGCGCCAGCAGTGGGCCTCTCGGCGGGAGGTACAATGAGCAGTTCTTC. This codes for CASSGPLGGRYNEQFF.